The clone carrying this T cell receptor (beta chain) turned up a few times. The data belong to a study of control samples from healthy donors and cancer patients. Profiling relied on immunoSEQ multiplex PCR, and the TCRdb table lists in-frame clones only, not all of them. The sample comprises just over 150,000 clones, 93% of which are singletons, and under 2.5% rests with the top ten. The source material was blood. The receptor comes from a man between 45 and 60 years old in good health.

The CDR3 bases are TGTGCCAGCAGTTTATCTTTAGCGGGAAACTACGAGCAGTACTTC. Translated, it gives CASSLSLAGNYEQYF. This chain links TRBV27 with TRBJ2-7; 8 nucleotides line up with TRBD2. The J segment lost 3 bases and the V segment lost 0 bases, leaving 4 bases of the junction unmatched. CDR1 is MNHEY, CDR2 SMNVEV, per germline (reference sequence). CDR3 length: 15 residues.